This record looks at one T cell receptor beta chain sequence and its context. The table lists this clonotype with a count of one. Its antigen is currently not known. This is likely a read error, given that the CDR3 carries no conserved phenylalanine or tryptophan at its end. The limits of the CDR3 on the DNA are not certain, so only TCRdb's listed CDR3 is given. This specimen comes from a study of CD8+CD57+ T cells in acquired aplastic anemia listed by TCRdb under 2018. Describing the broader study: On average, sorted CD4+ and CD8+ cells yielded around 3.5 ug of extracted DNA, with a range of roughly 0.17 to 27.4 ug. CD8+CD57+ expansion was defined as a frequency above the mean frequency observed in healthy subjects.

Expansion of CD8+CD57+ cells had been shown by flow cytometry in the patients chosen for sequencing. Every patient had severe acquired aplastic anemia, diagnosed using the International Study of Aplastic Anemia and Agranulocytosis and Camitta criteria. At the time blood was sampled, none of the patients had received any therapy. In the study, sorted CD4+ and CD8+ blood T cells from patients with severe aplastic anemia and from healthy subjects underwent deep sequencing of TCR repertoires. In the USA, patient enrollment took place under clinicaltrials.gov protocols 00001620, 01623167, 00001397, 00071045, 00081523 and 00961064. Ficoll-Paque density gradient centrifugation was used to isolate peripheral blood mononuclear cells. Before DNA extraction, CD4+ and CD8+ T cells were sorted with FACS or magnetic beads. Profiling of TCR beta VDJ combinations and CDR3 sequences used genomic DNA as the template. TCR repertoire sequencing was run on an Illumina HiSeq 2000. In the paper's pipeline: TRBV/TRBJ rearrangement plots, CDR3 size and DJ length profiles, and Simpson's diversity index were used to assess repertoires. The most abundant DNA sequence in the deep sequencing data was taken as the immunodominant clone. CDR3 amino acid sequences were screened for sharing across subjects and compared with published repertoires and the VDJdb database. The public reads were reprocessed in TCRdb via fastp at Q25 and MiXCR, keeping in-frame beta chains. All rows with the same CDR3 protein become a single entry with the most common DNA and genes. For this entry, the V and J calls and clone size follow TCRdb and not the study's own pipeline. This sample lists approximately 200,000 distinct CDR3 sequences; less than 60% were detected once. The ten largest clonotypes hold nearly 20% of the sample.

The CDR3 spans 8 amino acids, including both terminal residues. From a lookup of the germline V gene (reference sequence), CDR1 and CDR2 are DFQATT and SNEGSKA. The paper's findings and limits, for the study overall: No significant difference in CD8+ Simpson's diversity was found between patients and healthy controls (P=0.060). Although around 30 CD8+ CDR3 sequences were shared by patients and controls, these sequences appeared highly expressed in patients and within the immunodominant clones of patients.

The material sequenced was sorted CD4+, CD8+, or CD8+CD57+ T cells (not recorded which) from PBMCs. The source of this sequence is a human donor with aplastic anemia. The V and J genes are TRBV20-1 and TRBJ2-5. The CDR3 protein is CSARHQDY.